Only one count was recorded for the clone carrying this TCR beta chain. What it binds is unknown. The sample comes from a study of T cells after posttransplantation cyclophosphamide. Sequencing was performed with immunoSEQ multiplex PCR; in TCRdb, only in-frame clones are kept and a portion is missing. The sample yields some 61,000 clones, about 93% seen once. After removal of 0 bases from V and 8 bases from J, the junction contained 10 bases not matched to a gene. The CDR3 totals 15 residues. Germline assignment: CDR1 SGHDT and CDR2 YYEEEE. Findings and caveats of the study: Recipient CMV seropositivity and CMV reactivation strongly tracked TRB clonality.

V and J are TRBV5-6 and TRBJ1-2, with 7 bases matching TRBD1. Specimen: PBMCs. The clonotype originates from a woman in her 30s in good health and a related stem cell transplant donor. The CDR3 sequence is CASSLVSGQRRGYTF. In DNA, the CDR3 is TGTGCCAGCAGCTTGGTATCGGGACAGAGGAGAGGCTACACCTTC.